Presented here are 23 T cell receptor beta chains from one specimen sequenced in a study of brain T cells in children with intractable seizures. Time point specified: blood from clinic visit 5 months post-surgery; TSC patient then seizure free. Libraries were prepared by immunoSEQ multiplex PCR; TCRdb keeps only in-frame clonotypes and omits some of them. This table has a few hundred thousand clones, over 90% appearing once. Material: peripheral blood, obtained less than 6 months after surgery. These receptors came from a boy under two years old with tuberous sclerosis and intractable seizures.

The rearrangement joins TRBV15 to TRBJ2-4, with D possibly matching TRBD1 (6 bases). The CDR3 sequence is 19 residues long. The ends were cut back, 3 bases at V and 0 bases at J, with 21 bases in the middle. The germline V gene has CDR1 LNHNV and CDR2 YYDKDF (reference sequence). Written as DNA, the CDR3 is TGTGCCACCAGCAGCCCGGGACACCTGTCCCCACTAGCCAAAAACATTCAGTACTTC. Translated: CATSSPGHLSPLAKNIQYF.

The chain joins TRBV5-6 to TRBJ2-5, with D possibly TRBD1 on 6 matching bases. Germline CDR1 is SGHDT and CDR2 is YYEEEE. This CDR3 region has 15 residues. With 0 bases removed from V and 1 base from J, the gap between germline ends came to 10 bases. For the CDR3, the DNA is TGTGCCAGCAGCTTGGGGACAGATATCCAAGAGACCCAGTACTTC. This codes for CASSLGTDIQETQYF. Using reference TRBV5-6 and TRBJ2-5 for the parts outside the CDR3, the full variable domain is DAGVTQSPTHLIKTRGQQVTLRCSPKSGHDTVSWYQQALGQGPQFIFQYYEEEERQRGNFPDRFSGHQFPNYSSELNVNALLLGDSALYLCASSLGTDIQETQYFGPGTRLLVL.

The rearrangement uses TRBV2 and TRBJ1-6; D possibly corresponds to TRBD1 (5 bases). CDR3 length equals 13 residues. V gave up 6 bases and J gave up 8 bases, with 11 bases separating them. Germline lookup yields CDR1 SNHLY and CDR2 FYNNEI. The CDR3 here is CASRGTRDSPLHF. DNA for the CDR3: TGTGCCAGCAGGGGGACGCGAGATTCACCCCTCCACTTT.

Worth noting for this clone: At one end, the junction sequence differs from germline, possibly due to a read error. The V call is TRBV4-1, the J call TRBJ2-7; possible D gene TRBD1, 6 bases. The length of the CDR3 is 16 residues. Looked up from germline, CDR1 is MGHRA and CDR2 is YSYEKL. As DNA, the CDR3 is TGCGCCAGCAGCCAAGATGGATTCAGGGGCTCCCACGAGCAGTACTTC. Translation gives CASSQDGFRGSHEQYF.

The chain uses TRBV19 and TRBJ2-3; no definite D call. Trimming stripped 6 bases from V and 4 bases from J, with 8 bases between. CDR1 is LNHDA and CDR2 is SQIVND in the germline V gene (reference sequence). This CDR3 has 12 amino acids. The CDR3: CASSRSADTQYF. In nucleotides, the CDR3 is TGTGCCAGTAGCAGGAGTGCAGATACGCAGTATTTT.

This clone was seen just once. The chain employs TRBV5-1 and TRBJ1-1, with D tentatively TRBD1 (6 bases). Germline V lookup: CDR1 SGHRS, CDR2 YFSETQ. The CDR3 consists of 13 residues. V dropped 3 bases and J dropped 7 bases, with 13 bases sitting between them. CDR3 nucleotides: TGCGCCAGCAGCTCCGCGGGACAAGTTGAAGCTTTCTTT. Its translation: CASSSAGQVEAFF. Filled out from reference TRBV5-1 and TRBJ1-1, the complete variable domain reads KAGVTQTPRYLIKTRGQQVTLSCSPISGHRSVSWYQQTPGQGLQFLFEYFSETQRNKGNFPGRFSGRQFSNSRSEMNVSTLELGDSALYLCASSSAGQVEAFFGQGTRLTVV.

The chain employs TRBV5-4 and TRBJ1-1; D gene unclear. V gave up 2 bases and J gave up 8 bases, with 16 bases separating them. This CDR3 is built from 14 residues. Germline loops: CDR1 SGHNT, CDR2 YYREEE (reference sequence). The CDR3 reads CASSLSGEAAEAFF. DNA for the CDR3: TGTGCCAGCAGCTTATCCGGGGAGGCGGCCGAAGCTTTCTTT.

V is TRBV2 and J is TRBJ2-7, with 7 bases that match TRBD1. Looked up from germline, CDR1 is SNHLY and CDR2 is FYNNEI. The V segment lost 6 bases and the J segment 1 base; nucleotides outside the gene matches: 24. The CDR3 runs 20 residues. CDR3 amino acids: CASSEPGRGPKDRISYEQYF. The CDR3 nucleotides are TGTGCCAGCAGCGAACCTGGTAGGGGGCCTAAAGATAGGATTTCCTACGAGCAGTACTTC.

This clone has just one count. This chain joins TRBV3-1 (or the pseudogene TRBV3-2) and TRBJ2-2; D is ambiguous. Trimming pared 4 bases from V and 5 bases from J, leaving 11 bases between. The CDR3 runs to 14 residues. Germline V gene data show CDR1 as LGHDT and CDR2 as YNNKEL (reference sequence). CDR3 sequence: CASSLTRMTGELFF. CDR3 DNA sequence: TGTGCCAGCAGCCTAACCCGGATGACCGGGGAGCTGTTTTTT.

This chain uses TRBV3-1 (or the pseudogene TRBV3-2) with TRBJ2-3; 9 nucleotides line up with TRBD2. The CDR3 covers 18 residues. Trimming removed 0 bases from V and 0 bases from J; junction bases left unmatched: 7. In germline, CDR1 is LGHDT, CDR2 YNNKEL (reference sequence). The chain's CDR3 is CASSQDVVAGVSTDTQYF. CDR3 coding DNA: TGTGCCAGCAGCCAAGATGTGGTAGCGGGGGTGAGCACAGATACGCAGTATTTT.

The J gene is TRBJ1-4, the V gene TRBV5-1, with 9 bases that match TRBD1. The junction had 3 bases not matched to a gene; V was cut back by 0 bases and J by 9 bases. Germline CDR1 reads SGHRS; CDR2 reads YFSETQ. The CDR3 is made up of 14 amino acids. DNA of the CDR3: TGCGCCAGCAGCTTGGACAGGGGGCCGAAAAAACTGTTTTTT. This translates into CASSLDRGPKKLFF.

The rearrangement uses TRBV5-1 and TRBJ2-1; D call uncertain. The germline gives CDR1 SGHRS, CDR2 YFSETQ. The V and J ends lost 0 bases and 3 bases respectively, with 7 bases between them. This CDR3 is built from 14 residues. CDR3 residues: CASSLVYSYNEQFF. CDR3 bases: TGCGCCAGCAGCTTGGTTTACAGCTACAATGAGCAGTTCTTC.

The CDR3 region is CASSRDRGDQPQHF. CDR3 nucleotides: TGTGCCAGCAGCCGGGACAGAGGAGATCAGCCCCAGCATTTT. The rearrangement uses TRBV27 and TRBJ1-5, with TRBD1 identical over 7 bases. CDR3 length equals 14 residues. The V segment lost 6 bases and the J segment 5 bases; nucleotides outside the gene matches: 7. CDR1 is MNHEY, CDR2 SMNVEV, per germline (reference sequence).

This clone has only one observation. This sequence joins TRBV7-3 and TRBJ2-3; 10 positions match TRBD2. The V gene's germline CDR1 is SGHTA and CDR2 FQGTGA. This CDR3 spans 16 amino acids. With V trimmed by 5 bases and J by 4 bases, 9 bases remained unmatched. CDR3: CASSPRERGGSDTQYF. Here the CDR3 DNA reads TGTGCCAGCAGCCCCCGGGAGCGGGGGGGATCAGATACGCAGTATTTT.

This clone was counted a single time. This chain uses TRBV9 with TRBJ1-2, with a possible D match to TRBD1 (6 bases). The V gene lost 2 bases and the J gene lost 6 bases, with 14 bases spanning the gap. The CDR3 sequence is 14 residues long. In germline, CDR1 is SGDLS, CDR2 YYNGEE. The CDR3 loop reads CASSVAGGAHGYTF. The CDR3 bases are TGTGCCAGCAGCGTGGCGGGGGGGGCGCATGGCTACACCTTC.

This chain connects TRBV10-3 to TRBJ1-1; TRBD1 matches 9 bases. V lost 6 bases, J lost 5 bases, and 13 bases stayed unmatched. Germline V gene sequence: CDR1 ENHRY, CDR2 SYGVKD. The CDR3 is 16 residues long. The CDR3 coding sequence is TGTGCCATCAGGGACTCTCTAACGACAGGGGGGACTGAAGCTTTCTTT. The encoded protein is CAIRDSLTTGGTEAFF.

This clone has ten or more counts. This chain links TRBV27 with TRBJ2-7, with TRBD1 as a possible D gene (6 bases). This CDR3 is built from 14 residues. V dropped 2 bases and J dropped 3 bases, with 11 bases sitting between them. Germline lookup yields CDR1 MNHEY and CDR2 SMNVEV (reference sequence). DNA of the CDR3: TGTGCCAGCAGTTTAGGGGGCAGCTTCTACGAGCAGTACTTC. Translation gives CASSLGGSFYEQYF.

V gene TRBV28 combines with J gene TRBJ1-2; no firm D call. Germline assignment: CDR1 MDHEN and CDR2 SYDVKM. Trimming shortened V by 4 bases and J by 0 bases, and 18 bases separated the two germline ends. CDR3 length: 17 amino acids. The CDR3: CASSSGSLSLANYGYTF. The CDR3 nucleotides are TGTGCCAGCAGTTCGGGGAGCTTGAGTCTAGCTAACTATGGCTACACCTTC.

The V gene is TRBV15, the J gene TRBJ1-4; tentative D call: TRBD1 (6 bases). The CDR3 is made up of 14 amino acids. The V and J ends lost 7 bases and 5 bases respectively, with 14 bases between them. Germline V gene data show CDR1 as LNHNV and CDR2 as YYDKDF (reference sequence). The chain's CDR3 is CATTATGLNEKLFF. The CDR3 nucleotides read TGTGCCACCACGGCGACAGGCTTAAATGAAAAACTGTTTTTT. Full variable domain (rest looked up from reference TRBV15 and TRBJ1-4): DAMVIQNPRYQVTQFGKPVTLSCSQTLNHNVMYWYQQKSSQAPKLLFHYYDKDFNNEADTPDNFQSRRPNTSFCFLDIRSPGLGDTAMYLCATTATGLNEKLFFGSGTQLSVL.

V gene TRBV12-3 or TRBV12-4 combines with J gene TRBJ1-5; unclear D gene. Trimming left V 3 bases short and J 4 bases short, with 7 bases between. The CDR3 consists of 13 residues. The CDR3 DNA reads TGTGCCAGCAGTTTTCGCACTAATCAGCCCCAGCATTTT. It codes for CASSFRTNQPQHF.

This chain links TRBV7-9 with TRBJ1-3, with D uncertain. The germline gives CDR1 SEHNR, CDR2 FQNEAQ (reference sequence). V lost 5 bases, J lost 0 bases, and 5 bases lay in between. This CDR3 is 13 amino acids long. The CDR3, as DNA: TGTGCCAGCAGCGTGCCCTCTGGAAACACCATATATTTT. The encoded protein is CASSVPSGNTIYF.

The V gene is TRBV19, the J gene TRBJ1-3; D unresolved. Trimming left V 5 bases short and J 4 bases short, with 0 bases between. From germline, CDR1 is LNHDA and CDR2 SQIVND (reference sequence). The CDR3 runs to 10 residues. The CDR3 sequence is CASSGNTIYF. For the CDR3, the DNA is TGTGCCAGTAGTGGAAACACCATATATTTT.

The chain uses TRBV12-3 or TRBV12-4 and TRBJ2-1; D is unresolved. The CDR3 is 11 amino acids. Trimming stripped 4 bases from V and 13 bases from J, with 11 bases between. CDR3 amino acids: CASSSLIYQFF. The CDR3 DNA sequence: TGTGCCAGCAGTTCCCTAATATATCAGTTCTTC.